The source of this T cell receptor beta chain is a study of cytomegalovirus exposure and HLA in healthy donors. Sequenced by immunoSEQ multiplex PCR; TCRdb stores in-frame clones only, minus some. Counted here are about 160,000 clones, about 86% occurring once; the ten biggest clones make up around 5%. Trimming removed 7 bases at V and 7 bases at J, with 13 bases between. The CDR3 sequence is 13 residues long. Germline CDR1 and CDR2: MNHEY and SVGAGI. This TCR was recovered from a woman between 25 and 40 years old in good health and CMV-seronegative. Sequencing was carried out using PBMCs. The chain joins TRBV6-5 to TRBJ1-4; D may be TRBD1 (6 bases). DNA for the CDR3: TGTGCCAGCAAAGGAGGGGGGGCTGAAAAACTGTTTTTT. Encoded protein: CASKGGGAEKLFF.